The entry below gives a single T cell receptor (beta chain) sequence along with its context. This clone was observed a handful of times. This clone's antigen is unknown. Within one base of it there is no much larger clone, and no base qualities were kept. This specimen comes from a study of shared T cell receptors in the human thymus (TCRdb year 2021). A note on the overall study: The study examined how self-reactive, shared T-cell receptor alpha chains are generated in the human thymus.

The germline V gene (reference sequence) provides CDR1 PRHDT and CDR2 FYEKMQ. V gives up 5 bases and J gives up 4 bases, and the segment between their germline ends measures 18 bases. Measured from the cysteine to the phenylalanine, the CDR3 is 15 residues long. This entry keeps only the CDR3 DNA: 45 bases, framed from base 1. The library was built by means of the immunoSEQ multiplex PCR assay. The table comes from immuneACCESS by way of TCRdb, which keeps in-frame sequences with V and J called. Part of the clones is missing from these tables; in studies checked, under half for an unresolved V gene and the rest for unknown reasons. This sample comprises roughly 710,000 clones, 75% to 90% of them detected only once. Of the sample, approximately 0.01% is held by the ten largest clones. This sample was also put to use in a study of human thymus T cells. Looking at the second paper: Immunologically healthy infants undergoing open corrective cardiac surgery for congenital heart defects in Finland were used as donors. Thymus tissue was collected as surgical resects that were removed during corrective cardiac surgery. Both the thymic and the peripheral blood repertoires appeared to show biased V and J gene segment usage. According to the related research, thymic TCR repertoires were highly overlapping among unrelated individuals. The study used under 10 infant thymus samples plus four related peripheral blood samples to characterize TCR alpha and beta repertoires. The cohort included more than 5 male and a couple of female infants, with donor ages spanning 7 to 244 days. Thymocytes were mechanically released from the tissue and were stored as pellets of 10-30 million cells at -70 degrees C. A QIAsymphony instrument was used to extract genomic DNA from frozen cell pellets. Using the immunoSEQ multiplex PCR assay, the TCRB and TCRAD loci were amplified from a standardized quantity of quality-controlled genomic DNA. The amplicons covered the V(D)J region and were long enough to include the CDR3 and to identify the V and J genes. The amplicons were sequenced on an Illumina platform via the commercial immunoSEQ service. Primer bias and sequencing errors were corrected as previously described, and TCRAD and TCRB were defined on the basis of the IMGT database. Analysis of the repertoires was done with immunoSEQ Analyzer 3.0 and VDJTools and included basic statistics, V/J segment usage, diversity estimates, rarefaction and pairwise overlap. Diversity was estimated with Chao1, ChaoE, Efron-Thisted, Shannon and inverse Simpson indices, and also on datasets down-sampled to the smallest sample. Repertoire overlap was determined by strict matching of CDR3 nucleotide sequence, V gene and J gene, and Jaccard-based multidimensional scaling clustering was applied. On average, thymus samples yielded some 810,000 unique TCRB clonotypes, whereas blood samples yielded roughly 80,000.

This chain is built from TRBV13 and TRBJ2-7; 6 matching bases give a weak D call of TRBD2. Material for sequencing was thymocytes. The clonotype originates from a girl younger than two with a congenital heart defect. Donor details come from another sample of the same person, matched by shared clones. The encoded CDR3 is CASSIYGREVYEQYF. The sequenced DNA: TGTGCCAGCAGCATTTACGGCAGGGAGGTTTACGAGCAGTACTTC.